The 22 T cell receptor beta chains in this list originate from one sample, sequenced in a study of regulatory T cells in long-lasting Graves disease. Time point described: persistent/refractory GD, antithyroid drugs over 5 years with positive TRAb. Extracted RNA from PBMCs served as the source of the TCR library. Relying on iRepertoire HTBI primers and Arm-PCR of CDR3 regions, the team built TCR beta libraries. TCRdb independently ran MiXCR on the multiplex PCR reads; one entry per CDR3 protein. The data contain 650,000 to 850,000 distinct CDR3 sequences, about 30% of them singletons. The sample was peripheral blood mononuclear cells (PBMCs), taken when the disease was refractory, from a patient treated with antithyroid drugs. Receptor source: a female donor with Graves disease.

The V gene is TRBV12-3 or TRBV12-4, the J gene TRBJ1-2; TRBD1 is a possible D gene (6 bases). There are 15 residues in the CDR3. The V gene lost 6 bases and the J gene lost 3 bases, with 17 bases spanning the gap. This CDR3 is CASSPTGNRYYGYTF. The CDR3 coding sequence is TGTGCCAGCAGCCCTACAGGGAATCGGTACTATGGCTACACCTTC.

This clonotype showed up just a few times. The chain has TRBV5-4 and TRBJ2-7; TRBD1 is a possible D gene (6 bases). The CDR3 covers 15 residues. CDR1 is SGHNT and CDR2 is YYREEE in the germline V gene (reference sequence). V was cut by 4 bases and J by 0 bases, with 14 bases left in between. The chain's CDR3 is CASSRGQSYSYEQYF. The CDR3 DNA follows: TGTGCCAGCAGCCGTGGACAGTCCTACTCCTACGAGCAGTACTTC.

The V call is TRBV15, the J call TRBJ1-3; no reliable D call. The CDR3 is made up of 16 amino acids. V was clipped by 0 bases and J by 0 bases, with 9 bases between them. The germline gives CDR1 LNHNV, CDR2 YYDKDF (reference sequence). The CDR3 sequence: CATSRDPLISGNTIYF. CDR3 DNA sequence: TGTGCCACCAGCAGAGATCCCCTCATCTCTGGAAACACCATATATTTT.

Many counts were recorded for this clonotype. The rearrangement joins TRBV6-1 to TRBJ1-2, with 9 bases fitting TRBD1. The trim removed 7 bases at V and 3 bases at J, leaving 9 bases unmatched. CDR1 is MNHNS and CDR2 is SASEGT in the germline V gene. The CDR3 loop spans 15 amino acids. CDR3 nucleotide sequence: TGTGCCAGCATGGCAAAGACAGGGGGGGACTATGGCTACACCTTC. Protein: CASMAKTGGDYGYTF.

The sample holds many counts of this clonotype. This chain connects TRBV12-3 or TRBV12-4 to TRBJ1-6, with D perhaps matching TRBD1 (6 bases). V was clipped by 7 bases and J by 5 bases, with 15 bases between them. The CDR3 is 15 residues long. The CDR3 DNA sequence: TGTGCCAGCACCCTGGGAGGGGGGGATAATTCACCCCTCCACTTT. This encodes CASTLGGGDNSPLHF.

The V gene is TRBV12-3 or TRBV12-4, the J gene TRBJ1-2, with TRBD1 matching over 10 bases. The CDR3 length is 14 residues. The junction had 11 bases not matched to a gene; V was cut back by 6 bases and J by 10 bases. The CDR3 region is CASSPTGGFSVYTF. Here the CDR3 DNA reads TGTGCCAGCAGCCCGACAGGGGGCTTTTCTGTCTACACCTTC.

V usage is TRBV2 and J usage is TRBJ2-7, with TRBD2 identical over 9 bases. The CDR3 covers 18 residues. Germline V lookup: CDR1 SNHLY, CDR2 FYNNEI. The V segment lost 4 bases and the J segment 6 bases; nucleotides outside the gene matches: 19. Written as DNA, the CDR3 is TGTGCCAGCAGTGTCTCCAGGGTAGCGGGAGTTAAGGGCCTCGAGCAGTACTTC. It specifies CASSVSRVAGVKGLEQYF.

The J gene is TRBJ1-3, the V gene TRBV12-3 or TRBV12-4; D gene ambiguous. The CDR3 sequence is 18 residues long. V gave up 2 bases and J gave up 0 bases, with 17 bases separating them. The CDR3 reads CASSLPARRRDSGNTIYF. DNA for the CDR3: TGTGCCAGCAGTTTACCCGCCCGGAGAAGGGACTCTGGAAACACCATATATTTT.

The gene calls are TRBV6-4 and TRBJ1-1, with unresolved D. Trimming pared 7 bases from V and 1 base from J, leaving 7 bases between. Per the germline V gene, CDR1 is MRHNA and CDR2 is SNTAGT. The CDR3 has 12 amino acids. CDR3 amino acids: CASTRRNTEAFF. Here the CDR3 DNA reads TGTGCCAGCACACGGAGGAACACTGAAGCTTTCTTT.

The sample holds a few counts of this clonotype. The chain uses TRBV6-1 and TRBJ2-7, with TRBD1 matching 8 bases. This CDR3 contains 15 residues. Germline assignment: CDR1 MNHNS and CDR2 SASEGT. The trim removed 6 bases at V and 0 bases at J, leaving 7 bases unmatched. The CDR3 DNA reads TGTGCCAGCAGCCAAAACAGGGGGATCTCCTACGAGCAGTACTTC. Translated, it gives CASSQNRGISYEQYF.

This clonotype was counted between two and nine times. The chain uses TRBV19 and TRBJ1-5, with no clear D. Trimming stripped 0 bases from V and 6 bases from J, with 12 bases between. This CDR3 is 15 amino acids long. Germline values: CDR1 LNHDA, CDR2 SQIVND (reference sequence). CDR3 sequence (DNA): TGTGCCAGTAGTATAGACGGAAGCCCTAGTCAGCCCCAGCATTTT. Translated, it gives CASSIDGSPSQPQHF.

This clonotype was found many times. The V call is TRBV6-1, the J call TRBJ2-7; D perhaps matches TRBD1 (6 bases). The ends were cut back, 2 bases at V and 3 bases at J, with 11 bases in the middle. The CDR3 runs 14 residues. The germline gives CDR1 MNHNS, CDR2 SASEGT. The CDR3 DNA follows: TGTGCCAGCAGTGAACCAGGGACATTCTACGAGCAGTACTTC. Encoded protein: CASSEPGTFYEQYF.

The genes are TRBV19 and TRBJ1-1, with D possibly TRBD1 on 5 matching bases. V was shortened by 4 bases and J by 1 base, with 19 bases between the two germline ends. The CDR3 is 17 amino acids. The germline V gene has CDR1 LNHDA and CDR2 SQIVND (reference sequence). The CDR3 protein is CASSKGRDGNRNTEAFF. CDR3 DNA: TGTGCCAGTAGTAAGGGCAGGGACGGGAATAGGAACACTGAAGCTTTCTTT.

The sample holds many counts of this clonotype. The V and J genes are TRBV20-1 and TRBJ1-4, with D tentatively TRBD1 (6 bases). This CDR3 is 14 amino acids long. Germline CDR1 DFQATT, CDR2 SNEGSKA (reference sequence). Trimming pared 5 bases from V and 7 bases from J, leaving 17 bases between. The CDR3 spells CSAYRGGAGEKLFF. The CDR3 DNA is TGCAGTGCTTACCGCGGGGGCGCAGGTGAAAAACTGTTTTTT.

The V gene is TRBV5-1, the J gene TRBJ1-2, with 7 bases lining up with TRBD1. The CDR3 contains 15 residues. V trimming: 2 bases; J trimming: 2 bases; junction bases outside the gene matches: 6. Germline CDR1 SGHRS, CDR2 YFSETQ. CDR3 in amino acids: CASSFRQGGNYGYTF. The CDR3 coding sequence is TGCGCCAGCAGCTTCCGACAGGGTGGGAACTATGGCTACACCTTC.

V and J are TRBV14 and TRBJ1-4; maybe TRBD1 (5 bases). This CDR3 contains 16 residues. Germline V gives CDR1 SGHDN, CDR2 FVKESK. Trimming cost V 2 bases and J 8 bases, with 18 bases left between them. The CDR3 here is CASSQLSGTVEEKLFF. CDR3 sequence (DNA): TGTGCCAGCAGCCAACTATCCGGGACGGTAGAAGAAAAACTGTTTTTT.

V and J are TRBV6-1 and TRBJ1-5, with 9 bases fitting TRBD1. Germline CDR1 MNHNS, CDR2 SASEGT. CDR3 length equals 17 residues. With 6 bases clipped from V and 0 bases from J, the junction kept 9 bases outside the gene matches. In nucleotides, the CDR3 is TGTGCCAGCAGACCGGGACAGGGCTCGTTTAGCAATCAGCCCCAGCATTTT. Amino acid sequence: CASRPGQGSFSNQPQHF.

The CDR3 nucleotides are TGCGCCAGCAGTAAGGCGAGGGACACTGAAGCTTTCTTT. Its translation is CASSKARDTEAFF. The rearrangement uses TRBV10-1 and TRBJ1-1; D is undetermined. Per germline, CDR1 WNHNN and CDR2 SYGVQD (reference sequence). Trimming took 5 bases from V and 3 from J, leaving 10 bases between them. The CDR3 is 13 residues long.

This chain joins TRBV6-1 and TRBJ1-1; possible D gene TRBD1, 6 bases. V was pared by 5 bases and J by 7 bases, with 20 bases between. CDR3 length: 15 amino acids. Germline V gene lookup returns CDR1 MNHNS and CDR2 SASEGT. In nucleotides, the CDR3 is TGTGCCAGCAGTCGGATCCGGGACACACTTGGTGAAGCTTTCTTT. Translation: CASSRIRDTLGEAFF.

The chain employs TRBV7-9 and TRBJ2-3, with 7 bases identical to TRBD2. The CDR3 sequence is 16 residues long. V was pared by 5 bases and J by 0 bases, with 8 bases of the junction left unmatched. CDR1 and CDR2 (germline): SEHNR, FQNEAQ (reference sequence). The CDR3 is CASSVREGISTDTQYF. The CDR3 DNA follows: TGTGCCAGCAGCGTGAGGGAGGGGATTAGCACAGATACGCAGTATTTT.

Points on this clonotype: The junction departs from germline at one end; a sequencing error may be responsible. J is TRBJ1-1 and V is TRBV6-2 or TRBV6-3; perhaps TRBD1 as D (6 bases). CDR3 length: 15 residues. CDR1 MNHEY and CDR2 SVGEGT come from the germline V gene. The CDR3 here is CASSDGWDKNTEAFF. In nucleotides, the CDR3 is TGCGCCAGCAGTGATGGTTGGGACAAGAACACTGAAGCTTTCTTT.

This clonotype was picked up one time. The chain recombines TRBV27 with TRBJ2-1; 10 positions match TRBD1. There are 16 residues in the CDR3. Per the germline V gene, CDR1 is MNHEY and CDR2 is SMNVEV (reference sequence). J lost 7 bases, V lost 5 bases, and 11 bases had no gene match. CDR3 DNA: TGTGCCAGCAGTCCCATTCCGGGACAGGGGTTGAATGAGCAGTTCTTC. It is translated as CASSPIPGQGLNEQFF.